The 12 T cell receptor beta chains below were found in one sample sequenced in a study of molecular identifiers for immune sequencing clone quantification. TCRdb called the PCR reads again in MiXCR, with one record for every CDR3 protein. The top ten hold just over 0.75% of the sample, which has about half a million distinct CDR3 sequences, about a quarter seen once. The sample consisted of naive CD8+ T cells from blood, with Jurkat cell RNA spiked in. This sample's subset: FACS-sorted CD8+CD4-CCR7+CD45RA+ naive T cells. These TCRs come from a human donor in good health. Some libraries in this study had Jurkat cell RNA spiked in.

The rearrangement joins TRBV19 to TRBJ2-7; D gene uncertain. Trimming removed 3 bases at V and 3 bases at J, with 15 bases between. Germline V gives CDR1 LNHDA, CDR2 SQIVND (reference sequence). The length of the CDR3 is 15 residues. The CDR3 DNA follows: TGTGCCAGTAGTATTTCGGTGGGCCAGCGCTACGAGCAGTACTTC. This encodes CASSISVGQRYEQYF.

This clonotype has more than one count but fewer than ten. The chain recombines TRBV7-9 with TRBJ2-5; D tentatively reads TRBD1 or TRBD2 (6 bases each). Germline V gene sequence: CDR1 SEHNR, CDR2 FQNEAQ (reference sequence). This CDR3 contains 14 residues. Trimming took off 5 bases at V and 1 base at J, with 11 bases between the two ends. Here the CDR3 reads CASSKEGGQETQYF. The DNA for the CDR3 is TGTGCCAGCAGCAAAGAGGGGGGCCAAGAGACCCAGTACTTC. The full variable domain, completed using reference TRBV7-9 and TRBJ2-5, is DTGVSQNPRHKITKRGQNVTFRCDPISEHNRLYWYRQTLGQGPEFLTYFQNEAQLEKSRLLSDRFSAERPKGSFSTLEIQRTEQGDSAMYLCASSKEGGQETQYFGPGTRLLVL.

This chain joins TRBV4-2 and TRBJ2-1; a weak D match, TRBD2 (5 bases). This CDR3 is built from 12 residues. Germline V gives CDR1 LGHNA, CDR2 YNFKEQ. The ends were cut back, 3 bases at V and 8 bases at J, with 8 bases in the middle. CDR3 region: CASSQEADEQFF. CDR3 nucleotide sequence: TGTGCCAGCAGCCAGGAGGCTGATGAGCAGTTCTTC.

This clonotype turned up a few times. The V and J genes are TRBV27 and TRBJ2-1; 10 bases map to TRBD2. V shed 4 bases and J 5 bases; nucleotides not matched to a gene: 5. The CDR3 has 15 residues. Germline CDR1 is MNHEY and CDR2 is SMNVEV (reference sequence). The CDR3 reads CASSSSGRINNEQFF. Here the CDR3 DNA reads TGTGCCAGCAGTTCTAGCGGGAGAATAAACAATGAGCAGTTCTTC.

Comment on this clonotype: This clone may be a read error of a much larger clone one base away. The J gene is TRBJ2-3, the V gene TRBV6-5; TRBD2 matches 11 bases. With 5 bases clipped from V and 8 bases from J, the junction kept 9 bases outside the gene matches. The CDR3 has 15 residues. Germline V CDR1 and CDR2: MNHEY, SVGAGI. CDR3 sequence (DNA): TGTGCCAGCAGTATAGCGGGAGGGGTCGCAGGTACGCAGTATTTT. It is translated as CASSIAGGVAGTQYF.

V usage is TRBV4-1 and J usage is TRBJ2-3; perhaps TRBD2 as D (6 bases). V was shortened by 0 bases and J by 12 bases, with 19 bases between the two germline ends. Germline V gene data show CDR1 as MGHRA and CDR2 as YSYEKL. The CDR3 has 15 residues. As DNA, the CDR3 is TGCGCCAGCAGCCAAGAAGCGGGTCGGGGAATTGATCAGTATTTT. Amino acids: CASSQEAGRGIDQYF.

This clonotype was detected many times. The chain joins TRBV14 to TRBJ2-3; TRBD2 matches at 9 bases. This CDR3 contains 16 residues. The V and J ends lost 4 bases and 0 bases, in that order; junction bases with no gene match: 5. Germline CDR1 and CDR2: SGHDN and FVKESK. The CDR3 reads CASSPGSGGSTDTQYF. In nucleotides, the CDR3 is TGTGCCAGCAGCCCAGGTAGCGGGGGCAGCACAGATACGCAGTATTTT.

The rearrangement uses TRBV15 and TRBJ2-1, with TRBD2 as a possible D gene (6 bases). Germline loops: CDR1 LNHNV, CDR2 YYDKDF (reference sequence). This CDR3 comprises 14 residues. V was cut by 0 bases and J by 9 bases, with 12 bases left in between. The CDR3 nucleotides read TGTGCCACCAGCAGAGATTATTCCGGGGGTGAGCAGTTCTTC. Its translation is CATSRDYSGGEQFF.

This clonotype was seen a handful of times. This sequence joins TRBV12-3 or TRBV12-4 and TRBJ1-2, with a tentative D call TRBD1 (5 bases). The germline V and J ends were trimmed by 6 bases and 4 bases, with 9 bases remaining between them. CDR3 length: 12 residues. In nucleotides, the CDR3 is TGTGCCAGCAGCGACAGTCCCTATGGCTACACCTTC. It is translated as CASSDSPYGYTF.

This clonotype was seen once. Because the CDR3 is missing its conserved closing phenylalanine or tryptophan, this is likely a read error. CDR3: CASSYSNREQTYNEQFS. Here the CDR3 DNA reads TGTGCCAGCAGTTACTCGAATCGGGAACAAACCTACAATGAGCAGTTCTCC. V gene TRBV6-6 combines with J gene TRBJ2-1, with D perhaps matching TRBD2 (5 bases). CDR1 is MNHNY and CDR2 is SVGAGI in the germline V gene (reference sequence). This CDR3 has 17 amino acids. The V gene lost 0 bases and the J gene lost 2 bases, with 14 bases spanning the gap.

This clonotype was counted many times. The chain recombines TRBV25-1 with TRBJ2-1; D unresolved. This CDR3 has 12 residues. CDR1 MGHDK and CDR2 SYGVNS come from the germline V gene. V was trimmed by 6 bases and J by 5 bases, leaving 8 bases between them. The CDR3: CASSPLDNEQFF. In nucleotides, the CDR3 is TGTGCCAGCAGCCCCCTTGACAATGAGCAGTTCTTC.

The sample holds a few counts of this clonotype. The V and J genes are TRBV6-5 and TRBJ2-7; 13 positions match TRBD2. Per the germline V gene, CDR1 is MNHEY and CDR2 is SVGAGI. V was clipped by 2 bases and J by 0 bases; unmatched bases: 7. The length of the CDR3 is 18 residues. The CDR3 sequence: CASSYRTSGSDFSYEQYF. Written as DNA, the CDR3 is TGTGCCAGCAGTTACCGGACTAGCGGGAGCGATTTCTCCTACGAGCAGTACTTC.